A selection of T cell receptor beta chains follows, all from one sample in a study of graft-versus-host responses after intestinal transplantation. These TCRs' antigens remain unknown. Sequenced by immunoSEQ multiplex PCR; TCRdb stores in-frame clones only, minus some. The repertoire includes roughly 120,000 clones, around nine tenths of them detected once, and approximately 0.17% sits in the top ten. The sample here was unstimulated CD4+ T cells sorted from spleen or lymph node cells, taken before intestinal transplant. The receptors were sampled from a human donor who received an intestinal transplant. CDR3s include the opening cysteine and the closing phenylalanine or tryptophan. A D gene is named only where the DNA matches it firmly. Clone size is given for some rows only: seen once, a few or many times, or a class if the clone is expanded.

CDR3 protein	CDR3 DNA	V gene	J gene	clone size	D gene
CASSLGRRSSYEQYF	TGTGCCAGCAGCTTAGGGCGACGGAGCTCCTACGAGCAGTACTTC	TRBV7-9	TRBJ2-7	-	-
CAISEDGLAGEEQFF	TGTGCCATCAGTGAGGATGGACTAGCGGGGGAAGAGCAGTTCTTC	TRBV10-3	TRBJ2-1	-	TRBD2
CASSQDRVLALTDTQYF	TGCGCCAGCAGCCAAGATAGGGTACTAGCCCTGACAGATACGCAGTATTTT	TRBV4-1	TRBJ2-3	-	-
CAISRDSNYGYTF	TGTGCCATCAGTCGGGACAGTAACTATGGCTACACCTTC	TRBV10-3	TRBJ1-2	few	TRBD1
CASSLGGLAVNTGELFF	TGTGCCAGCAGCTTGGGCGGACTAGCGGTGAACACCGGGGAGCTGTTTTTT	TRBV5-4	TRBJ2-2	-	TRBD2
CASSLGGGMNTEAFF	TGTGCCAGCAGCTTGGGGGGGGGCATGAACACTGAAGCTTTCTTT	TRBV5-4	TRBJ1-1	-	-
CASSEGRRGGETQYF	TGCGCCAGCAGTGAAGGCAGGCGGGGAGGAGAGACCCAGTACTTC	TRBV10-1	TRBJ2-5	-	-
CASSMGQGRELFF	TGTGCCAGTAGTATGGGACAGGGTAGGGAACTGTTTTTT	TRBV19	TRBJ1-4	-	TRBD1
CASSEALDRTSYEQYF	TGTGCCAGCAGTGAAGCGCTGGACAGGACTTCCTACGAGCAGTACTTC	TRBV2	TRBJ2-7	once	TRBD1
CAWSRNTGELFF	TGTGCCTGGAGTCGGAACACCGGGGAGCTGTTTTTT	TRBV30	TRBJ2-2	-	-
CASSSSVGDYGGHEQFF	TGTGCCAGCAGCTCGTCTGTTGGGGACTACGGAGGCCATGAGCAGTTCTTC	TRBV5-5	TRBJ2-1	-	TRBD2
CASSLAGANYGYTF	TGCGCCAGCAGCTTGGCAGGGGCTAACTATGGCTACACCTTC	TRBV5-1	TRBJ1-2	-	-
CASSLSFGNYGYTF	TGTGCCAGCAGCTTATCCTTCGGGAACTATGGCTACACCTTC	TRBV11-2	TRBJ1-2	-	-
CSAGRQGADGYTF	TGCAGCGCCGGAAGACAGGGGGCGGATGGCTACACCTTC	TRBV29-1	TRBJ1-2	-	TRBD1